The clone carrying this T cell receptor (beta chain) occurred a few times. Stated treatment: preoperative locoregional IRX-2 cytokine immunotherapy. This phase Ib study tested locoregional IRX-2 cytokine immunotherapy given before surgery. This table comes from immunoSEQ multiplex PCR, and its TCRdb copy is limited to in-frame clones, with some not included. The table includes 24,000 or so clones, 78% detected once. This entry is derived from a study of preoperative IRX-2 immunotherapy in early breast cancer. The CDR3 totals 15 residues. The germline V gene has CDR1 LGHNT and CDR2 FRNRAP. The gene calls are TRBV12-5 and TRBJ2-6, with no clear D. Sequencing was performed on lymph node tissue, taken before IRX-2 immunotherapy. This receptor was taken from a human donor with breast cancer. DNA for the CDR3: TGTGCCAGCATCCTTTATGGCTCTGGGGCCAACGTCCTGACTTTC. Translating it yields CASILYGSGANVLTF.